Presented here are 12 T cell receptor beta chains from one specimen sequenced in a study of neoadjuvant anti-PD-1 for oral cavity cancer. Generated by immunoSEQ multiplex PCR, the TCRdb table keeps only in-frame clones and is missing some. The sample has more than 12,000 clones; approximately 71% are singletons. Sample: PBMCs, taken before nivolumab (anti-PD-1) treatment. All receptors derive from a person aged 40 to 85 with oral cavity squamous cell carcinoma.

This chain links TRBV19 with TRBJ2-4, with TRBD2 as a possible D gene (5 bases). The V end was cut by 9 bases, the J end by 6 bases, with 18 bases between. Germline V CDR1 and CDR2: LNHDA, SQIVND (reference sequence). This CDR3 comprises 14 residues. The CDR3 loop reads CASTPGLGLNIQYF. The CDR3 nucleotides are TGTGCCAGCACCCCGGGGTTGGGGTTAAACATTCAGTACTTC.

This clone has a handful of counts. This chain links TRBV28 with TRBJ1-2; maybe TRBD1 (5 bases). Per the germline V gene, CDR1 is MDHEN and CDR2 is SYDVKM. The CDR3 loop spans 13 amino acids. Trimming pared 8 bases from V and 2 bases from J, leaving 12 bases between. The chain's CDR3 is CASRIGVNYGYTF. The CDR3 nucleotides are TGTGCCAGCCGGATAGGGGTGAACTATGGCTACACCTTC.

The chain uses TRBV11-2 and TRBJ1-5; possibly TRBD1 for D (5 bases). The CDR3 consists of 13 residues. Between the trimmed V and J ends, which lost 5 bases and 4 bases, there was a span of 9 bases. CDR1 is SGHAT, CDR2 FQNNGV, per germline. The chain's CDR3 is CASSLDRNQPQHF. CDR3 sequence (DNA): TGTGCCAGCAGCCTCGACAGAAATCAGCCCCAGCATTTT.

The V call is TRBV25-1, the J call TRBJ2-1; 8 nucleotides match TRBD2. The trim removed 7 bases at V and 2 bases at J, leaving 4 bases unmatched. Germline V CDR1 and CDR2: MGHDK, SYGVNS. CDR3 length: 14 amino acids. The CDR3: CASNLAGTYNEQFF. CDR3 DNA sequence: TGTGCCAGCAACCTAGCGGGTACCTACAATGAGCAGTTCTTC.

In this sample, this clone turned up once. The DNA for the CDR3 is TGTGCCAGCAGTTTCCGGGGGCTCTATGGCTACACCTTC. It is translated as CASSFRGLYGYTF. This rearrangement joins TRBV27 to TRBJ1-2; tentatively, D is TRBD1 (6 bases). The V end lost 3 bases, the J end lost 4 bases, and 9 bases lay between the germline ends. The CDR3 extends over 13 amino acids. CDR1 is MNHEY, CDR2 SMNVEV, per germline (reference sequence).

The chain combines TRBV30 with TRBJ1-5; D gene ambiguous. The V end lost 0 bases, the J end lost 0 bases, and 6 bases lay between the germline ends. The CDR3 is made up of 14 amino acids. Germline values: CDR1 GTSNPN, CDR2 SVGIG (reference sequence). The CDR3: CAWSVIGSNQPQHF. DNA for the CDR3: TGTGCCTGGAGTGTCATAGGTAGCAATCAGCCCCAGCATTTT. The full variable domain, completed using reference TRBV30 and TRBJ1-5, is SQTIHQWPATLVQPVGSPLSLECTVEGTSNPNLYWYRQAAGRGLQLLFYSVGIGQISSEVPQNLSASRPQDRQFILSSKKLLLSDSGFYLCAWSVIGSNQPQHFGDGTRLSIL.

The J gene is TRBJ1-1, the V gene TRBV10-3, with a weak D call TRBD1 (5 bases). V dropped 10 bases and J dropped 1 base, with 13 bases sitting between them. This CDR3 spans 13 amino acids. The germline V gene encodes CDR1 ENHRY and CDR2 SYGVKD. DNA for the CDR3: TGTGCCACCCACCAGGGCCCGAACACTGAAGCTTTCTTT. This codes for CATHQGPNTEAFF.

This clone has just one count. The chain employs TRBV11-2 and TRBJ2-7; D not certain. The CDR3 runs 15 residues. The V gene's germline CDR1 is SGHAT and CDR2 FQNNGV. Between the trimmed V and J ends, which lost 0 bases and 1 base, there was a span of 10 bases. CDR3 sequence: CASSLEGSPSYEQYF. The CDR3 coding sequence is TGTGCCAGCAGCTTAGAAGGCAGCCCGTCCTACGAGCAGTACTTC.

This clone was seen only a few times. The chain combines TRBV2 with TRBJ1-5, with D possibly TRBD1 on 6 matching bases. Trimming left V 8 bases short and J 4 bases short, with 12 bases between. The CDR3 has 13 residues. Germline loops: CDR1 SNHLY, CDR2 FYNNEI. CDR3 DNA sequence: TGTGCCAGCTTAGGGGGATTGAATCAGCCCCAGCATTTT. It codes for CASLGGLNQPQHF.

The V call is TRBV5-5, the J call TRBJ1-4, with D perhaps TRBD1 (5 bases). Germline V gene lookup returns CDR1 SGHKS and CDR2 YYEKEE (reference sequence). Trimming pared 4 bases from V and 8 bases from J, leaving 15 bases between. This CDR3 region has 14 residues. CDR3 DNA: TGTGCCAGCAGCCCCCGGGGTCGGGGCGAAAAACTGTTTTTT. Its protein is CASSPRGRGEKLFF.

The J gene is TRBJ2-6, the V gene TRBV5-4, with TRBD1 as a possible D gene (6 bases). From germline, CDR1 is SGHNT and CDR2 YYREEE (reference sequence). The CDR3 totals 17 residues. V lost 2 bases and J lost 0, with 12 bases in between. CDR3 amino acids: CASSFRTEISGANVLTF. CDR3 in DNA: TGTGCCAGCAGCTTTAGGACAGAGATCTCTGGGGCCAACGTCCTGACTTTC. The full variable domain, rest sourced from reference TRBV5-4 and TRBJ2-6, is ETGVTQSPTHLIKTRGQQVTLRCSSQSGHNTVSWYQQALGQGPQFIFQYYREEENGRGNFPPRFSGLQFPNYSSELNVNALELDDSALYLCASSFRTEISGANVLTFGAGSRLTVL.

This clone was picked up one time. The chain couples TRBV4-1 to TRBJ2-7; D may be TRBD2 (7 bases). Germline CDR1 MGHRA, CDR2 YSYEKL. The CDR3 spans 15 residues. V was trimmed by 2 bases and J by 2 bases, leaving 13 bases between them. The CDR3 loop reads CASSQRGGGAYEQYF. The CDR3 nucleotides are TGCGCCAGCAGCCAAAGGGGGGGAGGGGCCTACGAGCAGTACTTC.